What follows describes a single T cell receptor (beta chain). Unmatched junction bases numbered 6, after V lost 5 bases and J lost 1 base. Germline V lookup: CDR1 LNHNV, CDR2 YYDKDF (reference sequence). This CDR3 has 15 amino acids. TCRdb's copy holds only in-frame clones and misses some; the assay was immunoSEQ multiplex PCR. The top ten clones hold 3.5% to 5.5% of a sample with approximately 260,000 clones, roughly nine tenths of them seen once. The sample is drawn from a study of blood T cell repertoires in COVID-19. Across the study: The analysed material was cDNA or gDNA that came from T cells, B-cell-depleted T cells, or PBMCs.

The chain couples TRBV15 to TRBJ1-2; 8 bases are shared with TRBD1. The source material was peripheral blood. The TCR comes from a woman aged 40 to 55 who had recovered from COVID-19. The CDR3 nucleotides are TGTGCCACCAGCGAACAGACAGGGGATAACTATGGCTACACCTTC. Protein product: CATSEQTGDNYGYTF.